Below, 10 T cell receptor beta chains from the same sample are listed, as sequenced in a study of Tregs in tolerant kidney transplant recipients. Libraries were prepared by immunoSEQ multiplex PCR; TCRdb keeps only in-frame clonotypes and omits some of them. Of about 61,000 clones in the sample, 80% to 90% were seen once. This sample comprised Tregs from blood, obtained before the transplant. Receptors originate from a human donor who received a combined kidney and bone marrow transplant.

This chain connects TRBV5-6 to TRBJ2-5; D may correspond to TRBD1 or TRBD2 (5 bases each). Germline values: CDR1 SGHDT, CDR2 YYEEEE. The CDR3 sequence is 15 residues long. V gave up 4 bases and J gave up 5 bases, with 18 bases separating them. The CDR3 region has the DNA TGTGCCAGCAGCGCTGACAGCGGCGGCGGGGAGACCCAGTACTTC. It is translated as CASSADSGGGETQYF.

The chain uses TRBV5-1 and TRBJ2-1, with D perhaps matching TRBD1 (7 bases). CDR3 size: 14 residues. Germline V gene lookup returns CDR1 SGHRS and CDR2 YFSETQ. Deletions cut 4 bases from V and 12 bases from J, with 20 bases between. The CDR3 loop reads CASSQGGERAAQFF. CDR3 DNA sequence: TGCGCCAGCAGCCAGGGGGGAGAGAGGGCGGCGCAGTTCTTC.

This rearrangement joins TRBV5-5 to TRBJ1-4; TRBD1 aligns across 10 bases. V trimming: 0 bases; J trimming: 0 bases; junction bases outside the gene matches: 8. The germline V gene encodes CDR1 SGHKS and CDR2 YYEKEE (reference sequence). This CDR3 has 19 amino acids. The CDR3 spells CASSLEGDRGFATNEKLFF. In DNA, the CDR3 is TGTGCCAGCAGCTTGGAGGGGGACAGGGGTTTTGCAACTAATGAAAAACTGTTTTTT.

CDR3 sequence reads: CASFGQGIRDTQYF. The CDR3 DNA sequence: TGCGCCAGCTTCGGACAGGGAATTAGAGATACGCAGTATTTT. The genes are TRBV5-1 and TRBJ2-3, with TRBD1 matching 8 bases. CDR3 length: 14 amino acids. J was trimmed by 5 bases and V by 7 bases; bases with no gene match: 9. Germline values: CDR1 SGHRS, CDR2 YFSETQ.

The CDR3 coding sequence is TGTGCCATCAGCTACGATACCGGAGTTAACTATGGCTACACCTTC. Residues: CAISYDTGVNYGYTF. The chain recombines TRBV10-3 with TRBJ1-2, with unresolved D. Between the trimmed V and J ends, which lost 6 bases and 1 base, there was a span of 15 bases. Germline loops: CDR1 ENHRY, CDR2 SYGVKD. The CDR3 extends over 15 amino acids.

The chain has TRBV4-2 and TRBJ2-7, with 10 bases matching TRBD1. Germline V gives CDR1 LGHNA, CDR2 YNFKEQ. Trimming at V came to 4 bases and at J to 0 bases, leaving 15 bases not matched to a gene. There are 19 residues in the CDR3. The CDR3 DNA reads TGTGCCAGCAGCCTTGCGGGGTCGACCGGGACAGGGGCCTCCTACGAGCAGTACTTC. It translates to CASSLAGSTGTGASYEQYF.

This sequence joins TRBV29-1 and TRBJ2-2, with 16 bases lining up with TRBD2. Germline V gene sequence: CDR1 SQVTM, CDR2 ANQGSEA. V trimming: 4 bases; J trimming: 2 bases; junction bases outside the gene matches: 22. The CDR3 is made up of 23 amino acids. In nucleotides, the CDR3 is TGCAGCGTTGGGGTTCGTCGGCAGCCGGGACTAGCGGGAGGGCCGTCAAACACCGGGGAGCTGTTTTTT. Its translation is CSVGVRRQPGLAGGPSNTGELFF.

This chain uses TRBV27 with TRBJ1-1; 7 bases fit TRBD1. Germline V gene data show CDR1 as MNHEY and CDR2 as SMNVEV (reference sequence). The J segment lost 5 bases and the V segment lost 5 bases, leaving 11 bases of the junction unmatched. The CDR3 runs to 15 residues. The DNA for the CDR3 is TGTGCCAGCAGTAGATCTCGACAGGGAGGAACTGAAGCTTTCTTT. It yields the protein CASSRSRQGGTEAFF.

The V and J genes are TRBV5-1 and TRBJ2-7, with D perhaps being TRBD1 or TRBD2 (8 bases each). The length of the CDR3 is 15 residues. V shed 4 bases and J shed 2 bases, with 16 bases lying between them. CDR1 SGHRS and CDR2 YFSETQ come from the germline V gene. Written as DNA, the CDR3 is TGCGCCAGCAGCGCGGGGGGACAGGCAGCCTACGAGCAGTACTTC. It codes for CASSAGGQAAYEQYF.

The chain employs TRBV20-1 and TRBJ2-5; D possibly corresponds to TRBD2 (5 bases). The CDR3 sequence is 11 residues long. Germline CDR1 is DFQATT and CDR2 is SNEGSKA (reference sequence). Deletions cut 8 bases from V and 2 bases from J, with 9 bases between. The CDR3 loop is CSSGFQETQYF. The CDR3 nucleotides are TGCAGTTCGGGGTTTCAAGAGACCCAGTACTTC.